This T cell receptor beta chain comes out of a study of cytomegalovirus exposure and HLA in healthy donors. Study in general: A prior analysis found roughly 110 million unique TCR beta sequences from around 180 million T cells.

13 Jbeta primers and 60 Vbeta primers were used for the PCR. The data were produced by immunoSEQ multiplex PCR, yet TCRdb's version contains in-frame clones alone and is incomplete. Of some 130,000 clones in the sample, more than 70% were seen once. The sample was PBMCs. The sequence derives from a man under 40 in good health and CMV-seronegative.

DNA of the CDR3: TGTGCCATCAGTGAGACCGGACAGCTTCATCAGCCCCAGCATTTT. This gives the protein CAISETGQLHQPQHF. The V call is TRBV10-3, the J call TRBJ1-5; weak D call: TRBD1 (6 bases). The CDR3 runs 15 residues. CDR1 and CDR2 from the germline V gene are ENHRY and SYGVKD. Between the trimmed V and J ends, which lost 2 bases and 5 bases, there was a span of 13 bases.